Each of the 29 T cell receptor beta chains below was sequenced from the same sample in a study of shared clonotypes between healthy human individuals. Clones were read by immunoSEQ multiplex PCR, and TCRdb kept only the in-frame ones, dropping some. Of about 2.2 million clones listed, 85% to 95% are singletons. Naive CD8 isolation took CD45RO-negative cells positively selected for CCR7 and excluded terminally differentiated effector memory CD45RA+ cells. What was sequenced was naive CD8+ T cells from PBMCs. The receptor set was obtained from a man between 18 and 35 years old in good health. Some clones in this sample may be carry-over from other donors' samples.

The chain links TRBV28 to TRBJ1-2; D not certain. CDR1 and CDR2 (germline): MDHEN, SYDVKM. V was pared by 10 bases and J by 0 bases, with 27 bases between. The CDR3 spans 18 residues. The CDR3 bases are TGTGCCATAGTTGGGGTTCCTAAGAAACTCACCACTAACTATGGCTACACCTTC. Its translation: CAIVGVPKKLTTNYGYTF.

The CDR3 reads CASSEKGAANYGYTF. The DNA of the CDR3 is TGTGCCAGCAGTGAAAAGGGGGCAGCTAACTATGGCTACACCTTC. The V gene is TRBV25-1, the J gene TRBJ1-2; 7 positions match TRBD1. The CDR3 length is 15 residues. The V segment lost 2 bases and the J segment 0 bases; nucleotides outside the gene matches: 3. Germline CDR1 MGHDK, CDR2 SYGVNS.

The chain joins TRBV10-3 to TRBJ2-3; 8 nucleotides agree with TRBD2. Per the germline V gene, CDR1 is ENHRY and CDR2 is SYGVKD. Trimming took 3 bases from V and 4 from J; bases not matched to a gene: 6. The CDR3 length is 15 residues. In DNA form, the CDR3 reads TGTGCCATCAGTGATCACGGGAGGGGCGCAGATACGCAGTATTTT. It codes for CAISDHGRGADTQYF.

This chain uses TRBV7-9 with TRBJ2-5; no clear D. V lost 0 bases to trimming and J lost 5 bases, with 16 bases between them. Looked up from germline, CDR1 is SEHNR and CDR2 is FQNEAQ (reference sequence). This CDR3 contains 16 residues. The CDR3 DNA is TGTGCCAGCAGCTTAGCGCTACAGATAGCCCGGGAGACCCAGTACTTC. This sequence encodes CASSLALQIARETQYF.

The chain joins TRBV10-3 to TRBJ2-3; D is possibly TRBD2 (6 bases). Germline CDR1 and CDR2: ENHRY and SYGVKD. Deletions cut 0 bases from V and 3 bases from J, with 10 bases between. The CDR3 length is 15 residues. Written as DNA, the CDR3 is TGTGCCATCAGTGAGTCGTCGGGAGCGACAGATACGCAGTATTTT. Translation gives CAISESSGATDTQYF.

As DNA, the CDR3 is TGTGCCAGCAGCGGACATGGGACAACCGGGGAGCTGTTTTTT. Its translation: CASSGHGTTGELFF. This chain joins TRBV9 and TRBJ2-2; D may be TRBD1 (6 bases). The CDR3 length is 14 residues. Per the germline V gene, CDR1 is SGDLS and CDR2 is YYNGEE. V lost 3 bases and J 5 bases, leaving 11 bases between the germline ends.

This chain connects TRBV7-2 to TRBJ2-4; 7 bases are a match to TRBD1. The CDR3 is made up of 15 amino acids. Germline trimming cut 4 bases from V and 4 bases from J; bases unmatched to any gene: 7. Germline CDR1 and CDR2: SGHTA and FQGNSA. CDR3 protein: CASSSGTGVKNIQYF. The CDR3 nucleotides are TGTGCCAGCAGCTCCGGTACAGGGGTGAAAAACATTCAGTACTTC.

V usage is TRBV5-1 and J usage is TRBJ2-7; 8 positions agree with TRBD2. V shed 1 base, J shed 3 bases, and the junction held 3 bases outside the gene matches. The CDR3 extends over 14 amino acids. Germline V gene data show CDR1 as SGHRS and CDR2 as YFSETQ. This CDR3 reads CASSLTSGGYEQYF. As DNA, the CDR3 is TGCGCCAGCAGCTTGACTAGCGGCGGCTACGAGCAGTACTTC.

There are a few counts of this clone. The chain is built from TRBV7-6 and TRBJ1-1; D call uncertain. This CDR3 spans 11 amino acids. V lost 5 bases to trimming and J lost 11 bases, with 12 bases between them. The germline V gene encodes CDR1 SGHVS and CDR2 FNYEAQ. The CDR3 coding sequence is TGTGCCAGCAGCATGGGGTCGTTGGCTTTCTTT. This sequence encodes CASSMGSLAFF.

The genes are TRBV5-1 and TRBJ1-4; D is uncertain. CDR3 length: 15 residues. V shed 0 bases and J shed 7 bases, with 13 bases lying between them. CDR1 is SGHRS, CDR2 YFSETQ, per germline. The CDR3 region is CASSLAGTAAEKLFF. CDR3 coding DNA: TGCGCCAGCAGCTTGGCGGGAACCGCGGCTGAAAAACTGTTTTTT. The full variable domain, with the rest looked up from reference TRBV5-1 and TRBJ1-4, is KAGVTQTPRYLIKTRGQQVTLSCSPISGHRSVSWYQQTPGQGLQFLFEYFSETQRNKGNFPGRFSGRQFSNSRSEMNVSTLELGDSALYLCASSLAGTAAEKLFFGSGTQLSVL.

This chain links TRBV27 with TRBJ2-7, with no clear D. The CDR3 length is 16 residues. From germline, CDR1 is MNHEY and CDR2 SMNVEV (reference sequence). V lost 4 bases to trimming and J lost 1 base, with 17 bases between them. CDR3 in amino acids: CASSSVKAYHSYEQYF. CDR3 DNA sequence: TGTGCCAGCAGTTCAGTTAAGGCCTACCATTCCTACGAGCAGTACTTC.

V usage is TRBV27 and J usage is TRBJ2-1, with D perhaps TRBD2 (6 bases). CDR1 is MNHEY, CDR2 SMNVEV, per germline (reference sequence). Trimming left V 2 bases short and J 2 bases short, with 10 bases between. The CDR3 covers 15 residues. CDR3 coding DNA: TGTGCCAGCAGTTTAGCGGGGATTCCCTACAATGAGCAGTTCTTC. It codes for CASSLAGIPYNEQFF.

The V call is TRBV29-1, the J call TRBJ2-1; 9 nucleotides agree with TRBD2. The CDR3 contains 12 residues. Germline V gene lookup returns CDR1 SQVTM and CDR2 ANQGSEA. The V and J ends lost 7 bases and 6 bases, in that order; junction bases with no gene match: 4. The CDR3, as DNA: TGCAGCGCCGTGGGACTAGCCAATGAGCAGTTCTTC. As protein: CSAVGLANEQFF.

The chain employs TRBV7-2 and TRBJ2-7; D is possibly TRBD2 (6 bases). Germline-derived CDR1 and CDR2 are SGHTA and FQGNSA. Trimming pared 0 bases from V and 0 bases from J, leaving 12 bases between. The CDR3 loop spans 16 amino acids. Written as DNA, the CDR3 is TGTGCCAGCAGCTTAGCCCCGGCGGGGAGCTCCTACGAGCAGTACTTC. Its translation: CASSLAPAGSSYEQYF.

This chain uses TRBV27 with TRBJ2-1, with D perhaps matching TRBD1 or TRBD2 (5 bases each). Germline CDR1 reads MNHEY; CDR2 reads SMNVEV (reference sequence). V dropped 5 bases and J dropped 9 bases, with 17 bases sitting between them. The length of the CDR3 is 14 residues. CDR3 region: CASSPRAWGSEQFF. CDR3 DNA sequence: TGTGCCAGCAGTCCACGTGCCTGGGGGAGTGAGCAGTTCTTC.

V is TRBV7-2 and J is TRBJ2-7, with unresolved D. Deletions cut 2 bases from V and 2 bases from J, with 13 bases between. The CDR3 length is 15 residues. Looked up from germline, CDR1 is SGHTA and CDR2 is FQGNSA. The CDR3 region has the DNA TGTGCCAGCAGCTTATATCATCCCGGAACCTACGAGCAGTACTTC. Encoded protein: CASSLYHPGTYEQYF.

V and J are TRBV11-2 and TRBJ2-1, with 10 nucleotides matching TRBD2. The CDR3 consists of 16 residues. J lost 8 bases, V lost 6 bases, and 13 bases had no gene match. The germline V gene has CDR1 SGHAT and CDR2 FQNNGV. The CDR3 coding sequence is TGTGCCAGCAGTTTCGGAGCGGGAGGGTCTGGCGATGAGCAGTTCTTC. It translates to CASSFGAGGSGDEQFF.

The J gene is TRBJ2-2, the V gene TRBV15; maybe TRBD1 (5 bases). Trimming cost V 1 base and J 0 bases, with 12 bases left between them. Germline V lookup: CDR1 LNHNV, CDR2 YYDKDF (reference sequence). CDR3 length equals 17 residues. DNA of the CDR3: TGTGCCACCAGCAGAGTGTCCGTCAGGGCGAACACCGGGGAGCTGTTTTTT. Its translation: CATSRVSVRANTGELFF. Drawing the rest from reference TRBV15 and TRBJ2-2, the complete variable domain is DAMVIQNPRYQVTQFGKPVTLSCSQTLNHNVMYWYQQKSSQAPKLLFHYYDKDFNNEADTPDNFQSRRPNTSFCFLDIRSPGLGDTAMYLCATSRVSVRANTGELFFGEGSRLTVL.

The J gene is TRBJ2-7, the V gene TRBV28, with 9 bases that match TRBD2. CDR3 size: 18 residues. V dropped 1 base and J dropped 4; count of bases not matched to a gene: 14. Germline V gene lookup returns CDR1 MDHEN and CDR2 SYDVKM. The DNA of the CDR3 is TGTGCCAGCAGTTTATTAGCCCCCTCGCTAGCGGGGAGGTACGAGCAGTACTTC. Its translation is CASSLLAPSLAGRYEQYF.

The V and J genes are TRBV7-8 and TRBJ2-1; 13 positions match TRBD2. Germline-derived CDR1 and CDR2 are SGHVS and FQNEAQ. This CDR3 has 16 residues. V shed 5 bases and J 6 bases; nucleotides not matched to a gene: 7. This CDR3 is CASSTRTSGSPNEQFF. CDR3 sequence (DNA): TGTGCCAGCAGCACCCGGACTAGCGGGAGTCCCAATGAGCAGTTCTTC.

The CDR3 here is CASSQSTGGRAEAFF. CDR3 DNA sequence: TGTGCCAGCAGCCAATCGACAGGGGGTAGGGCTGAAGCTTTCTTT. The rearrangement joins TRBV14 to TRBJ1-1; 9 nucleotides agree with TRBD1. Germline V lookup: CDR1 SGHDN, CDR2 FVKESK. V lost 2 bases, J lost 6 bases, and 7 bases stayed unmatched. The length of the CDR3 is 15 residues. Using reference TRBV14 and TRBJ1-1 for the parts outside the CDR3, the full variable domain is EAGVTQFPSHSVIEKGQTVTLRCDPISGHDNLYWYRRVMGKEIKFLLHFVKESKQDESGMPNNRFLAERTGGTYSTLKVQPAELEDSGVYFCASSQSTGGRAEAFFGQGTRLTVV.

The rearrangement links TRBV4-1 to TRBJ2-3; TRBD2 matches at 7 bases. Germline CDR1 reads MGHRA; CDR2 reads YSYEKL. Trimming took 4 bases from V and 6 from J; bases not matched to a gene: 10. The length of the CDR3 is 15 residues. The CDR3 bases are TGCGCCAGCAGCCGCCTAGCGGCCGCGGAGGATACGCAGTATTTT. Protein sequence: CASSRLAAAEDTQYF.

The chain combines TRBV7-9 with TRBJ2-5, with 7 positions matching TRBD2. Germline V gives CDR1 SEHNR, CDR2 FQNEAQ (reference sequence). The CDR3 loop spans 15 amino acids. The V gene end was trimmed by 2 bases and the J gene end by 5 bases; junction bases not matched to a gene: 8. The CDR3 here is CASSLRLAARETQYF. For the CDR3, the DNA is TGTGCCAGCAGCTTACGTCTAGCGGCGAGGGAGACCCAGTACTTC.

This clone came up once. The V gene is TRBV9, the J gene TRBJ2-3; unclear D gene. Looked up from germline, CDR1 is SGDLS and CDR2 is YYNGEE. This CDR3 comprises 12 residues. V shed 0 bases and J shed 9 bases, with 8 bases lying between them. The CDR3 spells CASSVGVKTQYF. CDR3 sequence (DNA): TGTGCCAGCAGCGTAGGAGTAAAAACGCAGTATTTT.

This chain links TRBV4-2 with TRBJ1-3; no firm D call. Trimming removed 6 bases at V and 0 bases at J, with 12 bases between. CDR1 and CDR2 (germline): LGHNA, YNFKEQ. The CDR3 has 15 residues. This CDR3 reads CASRPDQSSGNTIYF. The CDR3, as DNA: TGTGCCAGCAGACCGGACCAAAGCTCTGGAAACACCATATATTTT.

With respect to this clone: Other nucleotide sequences in the sample specify the same CDR3. CDR3 sequence: CASSVGAGVSYEQYF. CDR3 nucleotides: TGTGCCAGCAGCGTAGGAGCGGGAGTTTCCTACGAGCAGTACTTC. The V and J genes are TRBV9 and TRBJ2-7, with 8 nucleotides matching TRBD2. Germline V lookup: CDR1 SGDLS, CDR2 YYNGEE. The CDR3 consists of 15 residues. The V gene end was trimmed by 0 bases and the J gene end by 1 base; junction bases not matched to a gene: 3.

This clone was recorded only once. The chain carries TRBV7-9 and TRBJ2-3; D is ambiguous. The CDR3 spans 15 residues. In germline, CDR1 is SEHNR, CDR2 FQNEAQ (reference sequence). The germline V and J ends were trimmed by 3 bases and 5 bases, with 15 bases remaining between them. For the CDR3, the DNA is TGTGCCAGCAGCTTTCTCGATCATGTAAAAGATACGCAGTATTTT. It encodes CASSFLDHVKDTQYF.

This clone appeared a single time. V usage is TRBV6-5 and J usage is TRBJ1-1, with 7 bases fitting TRBD1. V dropped 5 bases and J dropped 5; count of bases not matched to a gene: 8. CDR1 MNHEY and CDR2 SVGAGI come from the germline V gene. This CDR3 spans 14 amino acids. Here the CDR3 DNA reads TGTGCCAGCAGTCCCGCCAACAGGGGAACTGAAGCTTTCTTT. It encodes CASSPANRGTEAFF.

The chain recombines TRBV4-2 with TRBJ1-1; 7 bases are a match to TRBD1. In germline, CDR1 is LGHNA, CDR2 YNFKEQ. The CDR3 loop spans 18 amino acids. V was pared by 0 bases and J by 7 bases, with 17 bases of the junction left unmatched. The CDR3 DNA reads as TGTGCCAGCAGCCAAGATGCCAGGGGGGCACCTCGAAGGGATGAAGCTTTCTTT. It codes for CASSQDARGAPRRDEAFF.